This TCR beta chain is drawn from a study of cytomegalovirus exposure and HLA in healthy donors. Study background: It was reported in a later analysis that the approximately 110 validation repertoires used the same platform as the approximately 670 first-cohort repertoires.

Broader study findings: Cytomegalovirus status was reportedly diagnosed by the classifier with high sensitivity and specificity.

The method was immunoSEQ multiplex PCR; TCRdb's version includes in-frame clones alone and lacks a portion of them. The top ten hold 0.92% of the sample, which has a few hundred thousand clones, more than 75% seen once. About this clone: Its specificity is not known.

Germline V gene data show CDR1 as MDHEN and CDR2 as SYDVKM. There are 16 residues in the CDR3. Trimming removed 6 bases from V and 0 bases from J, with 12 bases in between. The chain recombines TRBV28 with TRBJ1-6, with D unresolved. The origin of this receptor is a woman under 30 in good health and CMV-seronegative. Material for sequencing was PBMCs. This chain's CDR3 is CASRAGRSSYNSPLHF. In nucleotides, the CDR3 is TGTGCCAGCAGGGCGGGCCGTAGCTCCTATAATTCACCCCTCCACTTT.